This TCR beta chain is from a study of CD8 T cells in ankylosing spondylitis. TCRdb independently ran MiXCR on the 5' RACE reads; one entry per CDR3 protein. The data show roughly 130,000 distinct CDR3 sequences, over 6.5% seen once. This CDR3 contains 19 residues. J gave up 4 bases and V 0 bases, and 13 bases lay outside the gene matches. Germline V gene lookup returns CDR1 MGHRA and CDR2 YSYEKL. At least ten counts were recorded for this clonotype. The chain carries TRBV4-1 and TRBJ2-5; 11 nucleotides align to TRBD2. The TCR comes from a male donor with ankylosing spondylitis or in good health (not recorded which). Sequencing was performed on blood, either unsorted or a sorted T cell fraction (not recorded which). CDR3 in DNA: TGCGCCAGCAGCCAAGATCCAGGGCTAGCGGGAGGTTTCGGAGAGACCCAGTACTTC. It is translated as CASSQDPGLAGGFGETQYF.